The 16 T cell receptor beta chains below were found in one sample sequenced in a study of Ad26.COV2.S vaccination and SARS-CoV-2 variants. Treatment given: some 19 received Ad26.COV2.S at low or high dose, single or two shots; several received placebo; per-sample allocation not given. The samples were gathered on day 63 after the first injection of vaccine or placebo. Sequencing was performed with immunoSEQ multiplex PCR; in TCRdb, only in-frame clones are kept and a portion is missing. The sample holds about 410,000 clones, 89% seen once. The sample in question was peripheral blood, obtained in a trial of Ad26.COV2.S vaccine versus placebo. The receptor source for this set is a person between 18 and 60 years old who received the Ad26.COV2.S COVID-19 vaccine or a placebo.

The chain combines TRBV7-6 with TRBJ2-2; D may be TRBD1 or TRBD2 (6 bases each). CDR3 length: 16 residues. Looked up from germline, CDR1 is SGHVS and CDR2 is FNYEAQ. The V and J ends lost 1 base and 4 bases respectively, with 13 bases between them. The CDR3 coding sequence is TGTGCCAGCAGCTTAGAACCGGGGGCGAGCACCGGGGAGCTGTTTTTT. It yields the protein CASSLEPGASTGELFF. Variable domain in full (rest from reference TRBV7-6 and TRBJ2-2): GAGVSQSPRYKVTKRGQDVALRCDPISGHVSLYWYRQALGQGPEFLTYFNYEAQQDKSGLPNDRFSAERPEGSISTLTIQRTEQRDSAMYRCASSLEPGASTGELFFGEGSRLTVL.

The genes are TRBV7-3 and TRBJ2-1, with 10 nucleotides matching TRBD2. This CDR3 region has 17 residues. V lost 2 bases and J lost 4; bases outside the gene matches: 8. CDR1 and CDR2 (germline): SGHTA, FQGTGA. CDR3 DNA: TGTGCCAGCAGCTTAGGGCTAGCGGGAGCATATTACAATGAGCAGTTCTTC. Amino acid sequence: CASSLGLAGAYYNEQFF.

About this clone itself: At one boundary the junction diverges from the germline segment, which might be a read error. V is TRBV10-3 and J is TRBJ1-3; 7 nucleotides match TRBD1. Germline V gives CDR1 ENHRY, CDR2 SYGVKD. CDR3 size: 13 residues. The CDR3 reads CAISAYRGSTIYF. CDR3 sequence (DNA): TGTGCCATCAGTGCGTACAGGGGAAGCACCATATATTTT.

This clone showed up just once. This chain uses TRBV2 with TRBJ2-7; the match to TRBD2 covers 12 bases. The length of the CDR3 is 15 residues. Germline V gene sequence: CDR1 SNHLY, CDR2 FYNNEI. V lost 4 bases, J lost 3 bases, and 4 bases stayed unmatched. The CDR3 DNA follows: TGTGCCAGCAGTGTACTAGCGGGAGGCCTCTACGAGCAGTACTTC. It yields the protein CASSVLAGGLYEQYF.

The CDR3 sequence is CASSRRGQTYEQYF. In DNA, the CDR3 is TGCGCCAGCAGCCGACGGGGACAGACCTACGAGCAGTACTTC. The gene calls are TRBV5-1 and TRBJ2-7, with 7 bases matching TRBD1. The CDR3 length is 14 residues. CDR1 is SGHRS and CDR2 is YFSETQ in the germline V gene. J lost 2 bases, V lost 4 bases, and 6 bases had no gene match.

The chain combines TRBV5-1 with TRBJ2-1, with 8 bases aligning to TRBD2. V shed 4 bases and J 5 bases; nucleotides not matched to a gene: 11. CDR3 length equals 16 residues. Per germline, CDR1 SGHRS and CDR2 YFSETQ. The CDR3 sequence: CASSKSGLAQNNEQFF. CDR3 DNA: TGCGCCAGCAGCAAATCAGGACTAGCCCAGAACAATGAGCAGTTCTTC.

The chain carries TRBV29-1 and TRBJ1-4; D ambiguous. Per the germline V gene, CDR1 is SQVTM and CDR2 is ANQGSEA. The CDR3 length is 14 residues. Trimming stripped 4 bases from V and 3 bases from J, with 12 bases between. The CDR3 here is CSVAWRSANEKLFF. CDR3 coding DNA: TGCAGCGTTGCGTGGAGGTCGGCTAATGAAAAACTGTTTTTT.

This chain links TRBV6-5 with TRBJ1-5; D remains unclear. Germline V gene lookup returns CDR1 MNHEY and CDR2 SVGAGI. The CDR3 is 15 amino acids. V was clipped by 2 bases and J by 1 base, with 9 bases between them. The CDR3 loop is CASSYGRESNQPQHF. In DNA form, the CDR3 reads TGTGCCAGCAGTTACGGGAGGGAAAGCAATCAGCCCCAGCATTTT.

The CDR3 nucleotides are TGTGCCAGCAGCTTTTCCCTGACGCACTCCTACGAGCAGTACTTC. Translating it yields CASSFSLTHSYEQYF. This sequence joins TRBV11-2 and TRBJ2-7, with unresolved D. This CDR3 has 15 residues. Germline V CDR1 and CDR2: SGHAT, FQNNGV. Trimming stripped 3 bases from V and 0 bases from J, with 12 bases between.

J is TRBJ2-4 and V is TRBV28; tentative D call: TRBD1 (7 bases). The CDR3 is 14 residues long. Germline V CDR1 and CDR2: MDHEN, SYDVKM. V lost 7 bases and J lost 0, with 10 bases in between. DNA of the CDR3: TGTGCCAGCACAGGGGGGATAGCCAAAAACATTCAGTACTTC. As protein: CASTGGIAKNIQYF.

The rearrangement uses TRBV9 and TRBJ2-2; possible D gene TRBD2, 6 bases. V lost 3 bases and J 6 bases, leaving 12 bases between the germline ends. The CDR3 runs to 14 residues. The germline gives CDR1 SGDLS, CDR2 YYNGEE. The CDR3 loop reads CASSEGGSSGELFF. The CDR3 coding sequence is TGTGCCAGCAGCGAAGGAGGGTCGTCCGGGGAGCTGTTTTTT.

The chain links TRBV10-3 to TRBJ1-1; 9 bases align to TRBD1. The CDR3 contains 13 residues. V was clipped by 11 bases and J by 5 bases; unmatched bases: 9. CDR1 is ENHRY, CDR2 SYGVKD, per germline. For the CDR3, the DNA is TGTGCCGCTACACAGGGGGCGCGGACTGAAGCTTTCTTT. Its protein product is CAATQGARTEAFF.

V and J are TRBV6-5 and TRBJ1-1; D remains unclear. Germline CDR1 and CDR2: MNHEY and SVGAGI. This CDR3 spans 14 amino acids. V lost 7 bases, J lost 4 bases, and 16 bases lay in between. This CDR3 is CASTAEGSGTEAFF. As DNA, the CDR3 is TGTGCCAGCACCGCGGAGGGATCGGGCACTGAAGCTTTCTTT.

This clone was detected once. The sample has other DNA sequences that encode this CDR3 too. V and J are TRBV6-5 and TRBJ1-4, with no clear D. Trimming took 11 bases from V and 0 from J, leaving 7 bases between them. The CDR3 spans 12 residues. CDR1 is MNHEY and CDR2 is SVGAGI in the germline V gene. The CDR3 here is CASRATNEKLFF. CDR3 coding DNA: TGTGCCTCTCGGGCAACTAATGAAAAACTGTTTTTT.

Notes on this clone: One junction end does not reproduce the germline sequence, and a read error may be involved. The chain joins TRBV6-6 to TRBJ1-5; TRBD1 matches 9 bases. The CDR3 spans 16 residues. The germline V gene has CDR1 MNHNY and CDR2 SVGAGI (reference sequence). The CDR3 here is CASRARDRVPNQSQHF. The CDR3 DNA follows: TGTGCCAGCAGGGCCCGGGACAGGGTCCCCAATCAGTCCCAGCATTTT.

The chain carries TRBV27 and TRBJ2-7; D is perhaps TRBD2 (6 bases). Germline V CDR1 and CDR2: MNHEY, SMNVEV (reference sequence). The CDR3 loop spans 17 amino acids. V shed 4 bases and J shed 0 bases, with 19 bases lying between them. This CDR3 is CASSSGGTHPSSYEQYF. CDR3 coding DNA: TGTGCCAGCAGTTCTGGCGGGACCCATCCTAGCTCCTACGAGCAGTACTTC.